This TCR beta chain was profiled in a study of shared clonotypes between healthy human individuals. Method: immunoSEQ multiplex PCR; TCRdb's copy keeps in-frame clones and lacks some. Altogether about 2 million clones are present, approximately 94% being singletons, with the ten largest covering around 1.1%. Naive CD8 cells lacked CD45RO and underwent positive selection for CCR7, leaving out terminally differentiated effector memory CD45RA+ cells. Germline V gene data show CDR1 as SGHAT and CDR2 as FQNNGV. CDR3 length: 16 amino acids. V gave up 1 base and J gave up 5 bases, with 16 bases separating them. With regard to this clone: No antigen is known for it.

General observations from the study: Some clonotypes were shared by all four sorted-subset donors, while others were not shared. The non-shared ones had lower generation probabilities than the shared ones. Tissue TCR repertoires likely differ from these blood-only repertoires.

Source material: naive CD8+ T cells sorted from blood. This receptor was identified in a man aged 18 to 30 in good health. This rearrangement joins TRBV11-2 to TRBJ2-3; TRBD1 is a possible D gene (6 bases). In DNA, the CDR3 is TGTGCCAGCAGCTTAGTTGGGGGACACCCGTTAGATACGCAGTATTTT. This translates into CASSLVGGHPLDTQYF.